This T cell receptor (beta chain) appears in the sequencing data of a study of T cells in Graves' hyperthyroidism and ophthalmopathy. This CDR3 region has 15 residues. V lost 6 bases and J lost 4; bases outside the gene matches: 11. CDR1 and CDR2 from the germline V gene are LGHDT and YNNKEL (reference sequence). Regarding the study as a whole: Clonotypes that were expanded in thyroid above 0.001 mostly appeared in blood too.

What was amplified from RNA transcripts were TCR beta CDR3 regions. Primed by the HTBI set, a first-round RT-PCR was run on the TCR CDR3. TCRdb fed the multiplex PCR reads into MiXCR, producing one record per CDR3 protein. The sample carries more than 350,000 distinct CDR3 sequences, around 15% recorded once. Every diagnosis used clinical symptoms, serum thyroxine and TRAb, thyroid ultrasound and orbital computed tomography. About 10 ml fresh peripheral blood yielded the PBMCs. This clonotype was observed a few times. Its specificity is unknown. A much larger clonotype is one base distant, so this may be a read error.

The chain couples TRBV3-1 to TRBJ2-5, with 7 nucleotides matching TRBD1. The receptor was derived from a woman between 55 and 75 years old with Graves' ophthalmopathy. Sequencing input: blood. CDR3 in DNA: TGTGCCAGCAGTCAAACCAGGGGGAAGATAGAGACCCAGTACTTC. It codes for CASSQTRGKIETQYF.